The 21 T cell receptor beta chains below come from one sample, sequenced in a study of somatic mutations in cytotoxic T cells in rheumatoid arthritis. Profiling relied on immunoSEQ multiplex PCR, and the TCRdb table lists in-frame clones only, not all of them. The table records about 20,000 clones, about four fifths of them present only once. Specimen: CD8+ T cells sorted from blood. These TCRs come from an adult with rheumatoid arthritis.

V and J are TRBV11-2 and TRBJ2-5, with D maybe TRBD2 (5 bases). V lost 5 bases and J lost 2, with 18 bases in between. Germline CDR1 is SGHAT and CDR2 is FQNNGV. CDR3 length: 16 amino acids. CDR3 bases: TGTGCCAGCAGCCGTCGGAGGAGTAGGACGCAAGAGACCCAGTACTTC. Protein: CASSRRRSRTQETQYF.

This chain links TRBV18 with TRBJ1-1; no clear D gene. Trimming removed 4 bases at V and 1 base at J, with 13 bases between. Germline loops: CDR1 KGHSH, CDR2 LQKENI. The length of the CDR3 is 15 residues. The CDR3 loop reads CASSLHSDWNTEAFF. CDR3 coding DNA: TGTGCCAGCTCACTCCATAGTGATTGGAACACTGAAGCTTTCTTT.

The V call is TRBV7-6, the J call TRBJ2-7; 8 nucleotides align to TRBD1. The CDR3 consists of 14 residues. Germline V lookup: CDR1 SGHVS, CDR2 FNYEAQ. V lost 5 bases, J lost 3 bases, and 6 bases stayed unmatched. The CDR3 here is CASSMDRANYEQYF. CDR3 DNA sequence: TGTGCCAGCAGCATGGACAGGGCGAACTACGAGCAGTACTTC.

The chain uses TRBV28 and TRBJ1-1, with a possible D match to TRBD1 (6 bases). CDR3 size: 14 residues. Trimming removed 3 bases from V and 4 bases from J, with 12 bases in between. The germline V gene has CDR1 MDHEN and CDR2 SYDVKM. The CDR3 bases are TGTGCCAGCAGTTTCTGGACAGAGTCCACTGAAGCTTTCTTT. Amino acid sequence: CASSFWTESTEAFF.

The chain combines TRBV13 with TRBJ2-1; D is uncertain. The CDR3 is 11 residues long. Trimming shortened V by 6 bases and J by 4 bases, and 4 bases separated the two germline ends. CDR1 and CDR2 (germline): PRHDT, FYEKMQ (reference sequence). The CDR3 protein is CASRAYNEQFF. In nucleotides, the CDR3 is TGTGCCAGCAGAGCTTACAATGAGCAGTTCTTC.

The rearrangement joins TRBV7-8 to TRBJ2-2; TRBD1 or TRBD2 may be the D gene (5 bases each). V was cut by 0 bases and J by 6 bases, with 11 bases left in between. Per germline, CDR1 SGHVS and CDR2 FQNEAQ. The CDR3 sequence is 15 residues long. CDR3 residues: CASSLAGRPPGELFF. CDR3 coding DNA: TGTGCCAGCAGCTTAGCGGGACGCCCTCCCGGGGAGCTGTTTTTT.

This clone was seen a single time. This chain joins TRBV14 and TRBJ2-3; D is perhaps TRBD2 (5 bases). Germline assignment: CDR1 SGHDN and CDR2 FVKESK. Trimming pared 2 bases from V and 8 bases from J, leaving 17 bases between. This CDR3 region has 15 residues. Here the CDR3 reads CASSQLAGLRVTQYF. In nucleotides, the CDR3 is TGTGCCAGCAGCCAACTCGCGGGCCTTCGTGTTACGCAGTATTTT.

This rearrangement joins TRBV6-1 to TRBJ1-6, with D uncertain. CDR3 length: 13 amino acids. The germline V gene has CDR1 MNHNS and CDR2 SASEGT. V lost 3 bases and J lost 3, with 3 bases in between. The CDR3 protein is CASSEGYNSPLHF. The CDR3 bases are TGTGCCAGCAGTGAGGGCTATAATTCACCCCTCCACTTT.

This clone has a handful of counts. The rearrangement joins TRBV9 to TRBJ1-5; D possibly corresponds to TRBD1 (6 bases). Looked up from germline, CDR1 is SGDLS and CDR2 is YYNGEE. The germline V and J ends were trimmed by 3 bases and 5 bases, with 12 bases remaining between them. The CDR3 totals 14 residues. The CDR3 region has the DNA TGTGCCAGCAGCGCAGGGGCGAGGTATCAGCCCCAGCATTTT. Its translation: CASSAGARYQPQHF.

The CDR3 reads CASSFQGYEQYF. The CDR3 nucleotides are TGTGCCAGCAGCTTCCAGGGTTACGAGCAGTACTTC. The chain uses TRBV11-2 and TRBJ2-7; tentative D call: TRBD1 (5 bases). CDR1 and CDR2 from the germline V gene are SGHAT and FQNNGV. V lost 3 bases to trimming and J lost 4 bases, with 7 bases between them. The length of the CDR3 is 12 residues.

The genes are TRBV18 and TRBJ1-2, with 11 bases aligning to TRBD1. The CDR3 covers 17 residues. The germline CDR1 and CDR2 sequences are KGHSH and LQKENI. V trimming: 2 bases; J trimming: 8 bases; junction bases outside the gene matches: 13. The CDR3 loop reads CASSPGQGATRLGGYTF. The DNA of the CDR3 is TGTGCCAGCTCACCAGGACAGGGGGCAACTAGACTTGGAGGCTACACCTTC.

Turning to this clone: The conserved phenylalanine or tryptophan is not found at the CDR3 terminus, so this likely reflects a read error. V usage is TRBV9 and J usage is TRBJ1-3; D is undetermined. The germline CDR1 and CDR2 sequences are SGDLS and YYNGEE. The CDR3 consists of 15 residues. CDR3 amino acids: CASSAGVTSGNAIYS. Written as DNA, the CDR3 is TGTGCCAGCAGCGCAGGCGTCACCTCTGGAAACGCCATATATTCT.

This clone was observed a few times. The CDR3 here is CASSHPGERDTIYF. In DNA, the CDR3 is TGTGCCAGCAGCCATCCGGGGGAGAGAGACACCATATATTTT. This sequence joins TRBV7-2 and TRBJ1-3; tentatively, D is TRBD1 (5 bases). CDR1 and CDR2 (germline): SGHTA, FQGNSA. The CDR3 runs to 14 residues. The V end was cut by 5 bases, the J end by 8 bases, with 16 bases between. Full variable domain (outside the CDR3, taken from reference TRBV7-2 and TRBJ1-3): GAGVSQSPSNKVTEKGKDVELRCDPISGHTALYWYRQSLGQGLEFLIYFQGNSAPDKSGLPSDRFSAERTGGSVSTLTIQRTQQEDSAVYLCASSHPGERDTIYFGEGSWLTVV.

This clone was seen more than once but under ten times. CDR3 sequence reads: CASSPRTGELFF. CDR3 DNA: TGTGCCAGCAGCCCCAGGACCGGGGAGCTGTTTTTT. The V gene is TRBV7-8, the J gene TRBJ2-2; D not certain. CDR3 size: 12 residues. In germline, CDR1 is SGHVS, CDR2 FQNEAQ. V lost 5 bases and J 5 bases, leaving 6 bases between the germline ends.

This chain links TRBV7-9 with TRBJ2-1, with TRBD2 matching over 9 bases. The CDR3 runs to 18 residues. Germline V gene lookup returns CDR1 SEHNR and CDR2 FQNEAQ (reference sequence). After removal of 6 bases from V and 1 base from J, the junction contained 13 bases not matched to a gene. Here the CDR3 DNA reads TGTGCCAGCAGTTTACCCGGAGCGGGAGGCTTTTCCTACAATGAGCAGTTCTTC. Translation gives CASSLPGAGGFSYNEQFF.

The J gene is TRBJ2-7, the V gene TRBV6-5; D gene unclear. CDR1 is MNHEY and CDR2 is SVGAGI in the germline V gene. V lost 0 bases, J lost 0 bases, and 12 bases lay in between. The CDR3 is made up of 16 amino acids. The CDR3 here is CASSYSIPGSSYEQYF. DNA for the CDR3: TGTGCCAGCAGTTACTCGATTCCAGGCAGCTCCTACGAGCAGTACTTC.

This clone appeared a few times. The gene calls are TRBV9 and TRBJ1-5; D possibly corresponds to TRBD1 (6 bases). V lost 0 bases and J 1 base, leaving 8 bases between the germline ends. Per germline, CDR1 SGDLS and CDR2 YYNGEE. This CDR3 contains 15 residues. The CDR3 sequence is CASSVVQGSNQPQHF. CDR3 DNA sequence: TGTGCCAGCAGCGTAGTACAGGGAAGCAATCAGCCCCAGCATTTT.

The chain combines TRBV4-1 with TRBJ2-7; the D is unclear. The germline CDR1 and CDR2 sequences are MGHRA and YSYEKL. There are 13 residues in the CDR3. Trimming took 1 base from V and 4 from J, leaving 8 bases between them. CDR3 protein: CASSQGVWYEQYV. The CDR3 DNA reads TGCGCCAGCAGCCAAGGGGTCTGGTACGAGCAGTACGTC.

The chain uses TRBV21-1 and TRBJ2-5; no DNA check was done on the table's D call, TRBD1. TRBV21-1 is a pseudogene. The CDR3 covers 16 residues. CDR3 in amino acids: CASSTETRQSQETQYF. In DNA, the CDR3 is TGTGCCAGCAGCACTGAGACGAGACAGTCACAAGAGACCCAGTACTTC.

The V gene is TRBV13, the J gene TRBJ1-1; D gene unclear. The CDR3 runs to 11 residues. Trimming removed 0 bases at V and 10 bases at J, with 6 bases between. CDR1 and CDR2 from the germline V gene are PRHDT and FYEKMQ (reference sequence). The CDR3 nucleotides are TGTGCCAGCAGCTTAGGTGTTGGAGCTTTCTTT. This translates into CASSLGVGAFF.

This clone was counted between two and nine times. The J gene is TRBJ1-2, the V gene TRBV7-9, with 8 bases aligning to TRBD1. The CDR3 extends over 15 amino acids. After removal of 5 bases from V and 4 bases from J, the junction contained 9 bases not matched to a gene. Per the germline V gene, CDR1 is SEHNR and CDR2 is FQNEAQ (reference sequence). This CDR3 is CASSLNRGVSYGYTF. DNA for the CDR3: TGTGCCAGCAGCCTCAACAGGGGGGTTAGCTATGGCTACACCTTC.